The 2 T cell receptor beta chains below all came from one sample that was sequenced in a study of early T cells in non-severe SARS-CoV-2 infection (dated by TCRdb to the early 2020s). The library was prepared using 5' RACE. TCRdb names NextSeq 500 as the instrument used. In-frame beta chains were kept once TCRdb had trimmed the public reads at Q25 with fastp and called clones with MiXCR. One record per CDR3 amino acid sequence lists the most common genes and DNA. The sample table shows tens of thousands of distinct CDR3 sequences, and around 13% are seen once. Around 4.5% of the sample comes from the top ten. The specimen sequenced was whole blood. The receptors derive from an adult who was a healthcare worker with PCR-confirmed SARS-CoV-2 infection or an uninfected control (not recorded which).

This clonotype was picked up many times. CDR3 amino acids: CASSWRTGYNEQFF. In nucleotides, the CDR3 is TGTGCCAGCAGCTGGAGGACAGGCTACAATGAGCAGTTCTTC. The chain links TRBV5-4 to TRBJ2-1; 7 bases are shared with TRBD1. Germline CDR1 reads SGHNT; CDR2 reads YYREEE (reference sequence). The CDR3 has 14 amino acids. Trimming took 3 bases from V and 3 from J; bases not matched to a gene: 3.

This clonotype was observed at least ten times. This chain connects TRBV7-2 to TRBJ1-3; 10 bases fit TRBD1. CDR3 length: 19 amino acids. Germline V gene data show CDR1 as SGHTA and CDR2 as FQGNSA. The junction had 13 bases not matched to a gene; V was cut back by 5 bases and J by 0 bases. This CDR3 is CASSPIERWTGGSGNTIYF. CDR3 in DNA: TGTGCCAGCAGCCCTATTGAGCGGTGGACAGGGGGCTCTGGAAACACCATATATTTT.